What follows is one T cell receptor (beta chain) and its context. The source of the sample is a study of blood T cell repertoires in COVID-19. Only in-frame clones appear in the TCRdb table, and some are missing; sequencing was by immunoSEQ multiplex PCR. The sample lists 150,000 to 200,000 clones, 75% to 90% occurring once. V lost 5 bases, J lost 7 bases, and 5 bases stayed unmatched. Per the germline V gene, CDR1 is MNHEY and CDR2 is SMNVEV (reference sequence). This CDR3 contains 13 residues. The V call is TRBV27, the J call TRBJ1-2, with 9 positions matching TRBD1. Sample: peripheral blood. The source is a woman in her seventies with COVID-19, enrolled during active disease. CDR3 DNA sequence: TGTGCCAGCAGTCCCCGACAGGGGGTTGGCTACACCTTC. This translates into CASSPRQGVGYTF.